The rows below give T cell receptor beta chains drawn from one sample of a study of control samples from healthy donors and cancer patients. TCRdb's copy holds only in-frame clones and misses some; the assay was immunoSEQ multiplex PCR. The sample yields under 80,000 clones, about 87% seen once. Sequencing was performed on blood. The receptors were gathered from a man between 45 and 60 years old in good health. CDR3s include the opening cysteine and the closing phenylalanine or tryptophan. Expanded clones get a size class; other rows say once, few or many, or leave the size out.

v_gene: TRBV19
abundance: .
CDR3aa: CASGFTGRSNQPQHF

v_gene: TRBV6-5
abundance: .
CDR3aa: CASWSSNQPQHF

v_gene: TRBV24-1
abundance: .
CDR3aa: CATSDEGWAGNQPQHF

v_gene: TRBV27
abundance: .
CDR3aa: CASRSQGALNTEAFF

v_gene: TRBV11-2
abundance: .
CDR3aa: CASSRDAGQKGAYEQYF

v_gene: TRBV25-1
abundance: many
CDR3aa: CASSGTNTEAFF

v_gene: TRBV7-2
abundance: .
CDR3aa: CASSLKRGNEAFF

v_gene: TRBV6-5
abundance: .
CDR3aa: CASGGIGTGSLAFF

v_gene: TRBV28
abundance: .
CDR3aa: CASSLNEKLFF

v_gene: TRBV27
abundance: .
CDR3aa: CASSLKGGGYTF

v_gene: TRBV28
abundance: .
CDR3aa: CASSLSGVGNQPQHF

v_gene: TRBV18
abundance: once
CDR3aa: CASSPEIRAANYGYTF

v_gene: TRBV15
abundance: once
CDR3aa: CATRRDLGNTIYF

v_gene: TRBV24-1
abundance: few
CDR3aa: CATRGDGLYGYTF

v_gene: TRBV19
abundance: once
CDR3aa: CASSRGKRTEAFF

v_gene: TRBV24-1
abundance: .
CDR3aa: CAASDRITSTGELFF

v_gene: TRBV24-1
abundance: .
CDR3aa: CATSDPGLGSYNEQFF

v_gene: TRBV11-2
abundance: .
CDR3aa: CASSLVHGRLGEQYF

v_gene: TRBV10-1
abundance: .
CDR3aa: CASSEREGRNEQFF

v_gene: TRBV4-2
abundance: few
CDR3aa: CASSRTTGELFF

v_gene: TRBV15
abundance: .
CDR3aa: CATGKDRASSTDTQYF

v_gene: TRBV29-1
abundance: .
CDR3aa: CSVEVHVSYEQYF

v_gene: TRBV6-2/TRBV6-3
abundance: .
CDR3aa: CASSYGHGREEAFF

v_gene: TRBV29-1
abundance: .
CDR3aa: CSALGQGIAKNIQYF

v_gene: TRBV6-2/TRBV6-3
abundance: .
CDR3aa: CASSYSWREITGELFF

v_gene: TRBV11-3
abundance: .
CDR3aa: CASSPDREETQYF

v_gene: TRBV9
abundance: .
CDR3aa: CASSWGAGVQETQYF

v_gene: TRBV28
abundance: few
CDR3aa: CACRRDSYEQYF

v_gene: TRBV7-7
abundance: .
CDR3aa: CASSSAGGAYTGELFF

v_gene: TRBV18
abundance: .
CDR3aa: CASSPQNVGNTIYF

v_gene: TRBV18
abundance: .
CDR3aa: CASSPQDGNTEAFF

v_gene: TRBV11-3
abundance: .
CDR3aa: CASSSTPNTGELFF

v_gene: TRBV5-4
abundance: .
CDR3aa: CASSRDSGPSYNEQFF

v_gene: TRBV24-1
abundance: .
CDR3aa: CATSGKTSGSGDTQYF

v_gene: TRBV19
abundance: .
CDR3aa: CASSKILGTNTYEQYF

v_gene: TRBV30
abundance: .
CDR3aa: CACRGIGDGSPLHF

v_gene: TRBV11-2
abundance: once
CDR3aa: CASSLAPTGRETQYF

v_gene: TRBV7-2
abundance: .
CDR3aa: CASSLDREALKIAYNEQFF

v_gene: TRBV6-4
abundance: .
CDR3aa: CASSDSYRGISGELFF

v_gene: TRBV4-1
abundance: .
CDR3aa: CASSRVESGNTEAFF

v_gene: TRBV7-2
abundance: .
CDR3aa: CASSLEPSGRREQYF

v_gene: TRBV18
abundance: .
CDR3aa: CASSPTGTNYEQYF

v_gene: TRBV19
abundance: .
CDR3aa: CASSISSFNYGYTF

v_gene: TRBV7-2
abundance: .
CDR3aa: CASTPKGGLAGVPGELFF

v_gene: TRBV6-4
abundance: .
CDR3aa: CASSPVSPAYF

v_gene: TRBV18
abundance: few
CDR3aa: CASSPLASGSSYNEQFF

v_gene: TRBV4-2
abundance: once
CDR3aa: CASSQDGQQGREQYF

v_gene: TRBV11-3
abundance: many
CDR3aa: CASSTGTGFYSPLHF

v_gene: TRBV12-3/TRBV12-4
abundance: once
CDR3aa: CASSRPGGEQFF

v_gene: TRBV6-1
abundance: .
CDR3aa: CASSEQGVSGNTIYF